Here is one TCR beta chain with its context. The target antigen is unknown. The CDR3 consists of 14 residues. In germline, CDR1 is ENHRY, CDR2 SYGVKD. V lost 2 bases to trimming and J lost 1 base, with 8 bases between them. This entry belongs to a study of T cell responses to AZD1222 COVID-19 vaccine. Assay used: immunoSEQ multiplex PCR; TCRdb lists only in-frame clones, some missing. The sample lists approximately 150,000 clones, 75% to 95% occurring once. The study pooled second doses at about 4 or about 12 weeks. Study results and caveats: Donors were largely white British and mainly female; clonal diversity was possibly underestimated. Baseline seropositives among AZD1222 recipients totaled only six.

The specimen was peripheral blood, collected 28 days after the second AZD1222 dose. The rearrangement links TRBV10-3 to TRBJ1-1, with TRBD1 as a possible D gene (6 bases). This TCR was sampled from an adult who received the AZD1222 COVID-19 vaccine. Here the CDR3 DNA reads TGTGCCATCAGTGAGGGCAGGGGGAACACTGAAGCTTTCTTT. This codes for CAISEGRGNTEAFF.